These 20 T cell receptor beta chains were sequenced from one sample in a study of blood T cell repertoires in COVID-19. The table came from immunoSEQ multiplex PCR; TCRdb's copy has only in-frame clones and leaves some out. The sample records 80,000 to 90,000 clones, around 80% being singletons. Sample: peripheral blood. The receptors were gathered from a man aged 65 to 85 with acute or convalescent COVID-19.

V is TRBV5-4 and J is TRBJ2-7; tentatively, D is TRBD1 (6 bases). Trimming left V 0 bases short and J 4 bases short, with 11 bases between. CDR3 length: 14 amino acids. Germline lookup yields CDR1 SGHNT and CDR2 YYREEE (reference sequence). The CDR3 region is CASSLGKGVYEQYF. In nucleotides, the CDR3 is TGTGCCAGCAGCTTGGGGAAGGGGGTTTACGAGCAGTACTTC.

This clone was observed at least ten times. The sample contains more than one DNA sequence encoding this CDR3. J is TRBJ2-5 and V is TRBV7-9; the match to TRBD1 covers 11 bases. This CDR3 contains 15 residues. Losses at the gene ends were 5 bases for V and 2 bases for J; bases not matched to a gene: 4. The germline V gene encodes CDR1 SEHNR and CDR2 FQNEAQ (reference sequence). The CDR3 spells CASSPDRGRQETQYF. For the CDR3, the DNA is TGTGCCAGCAGCCCGGACAGGGGGCGGCAAGAGACCCAGTACTTC. Complete variable domain (other parts from reference TRBV7-9 and TRBJ2-5): DTGVSQNPRHKITKRGQNVTFRCDPISEHNRLYWYRQTLGQGPEFLTYFQNEAQLEKSRLLSDRFSAERPKGSFSTLEIQRTEQGDSAMYLCASSPDRGRQETQYFGPGTRLLVL.

V usage is TRBV3-1 (or the pseudogene TRBV3-2) and J usage is TRBJ2-1; a possible D gene is TRBD2 (7 bases). The V gene lost 6 bases and the J gene lost 9 bases, with 21 bases spanning the gap. The V gene's germline CDR1 is LGHDT and CDR2 YNNKEL (reference sequence). This CDR3 contains 15 residues. This chain's CDR3 is CASSPSGGAGAEQFF. The CDR3 DNA reads TGTGCCAGCAGTCCCTCCGGAGGTGCGGGGGCTGAGCAGTTCTTC.

This rearrangement joins TRBV6-5 to TRBJ1-4; no definite D call. V lost 8 bases and J 4 bases, leaving 5 bases between the germline ends. Per germline, CDR1 MNHEY and CDR2 SVGAGI. The CDR3 extends over 11 amino acids. The CDR3 DNA reads TGTGCCAGCTGGAGTAATGAAAAACTGTTTTTT. Translating it yields CASWSNEKLFF.

V is TRBV5-1 and J is TRBJ2-2, with TRBD1 matching over 8 bases. From germline, CDR1 is SGHRS and CDR2 YFSETQ. The CDR3 extends over 15 amino acids. The junction had 1 base not matched to a gene; V was cut back by 3 bases and J by 0 bases. The CDR3 nucleotides are TGCGCCAGCAGCTGGGGACAGGCGAACACCGGGGAGCTGTTTTTT. Its protein product is CASSWGQANTGELFF.

This chain uses TRBV2 with TRBJ2-5; 8 nucleotides agree with TRBD1. The CDR3 runs to 13 residues. V lost 5 bases and J lost 4; bases outside the gene matches: 3. Germline V gives CDR1 SNHLY, CDR2 FYNNEI. CDR3 in amino acids: CASSKQGGETQYF. The DNA of the CDR3 is TGTGCCAGCAGTAAACAGGGGGGAGAGACCCAGTACTTC.

The chain uses TRBV19 and TRBJ1-1; no clear D. V lost 2 bases and J 1 base, leaving 5 bases between the germline ends. Germline CDR1 and CDR2: LNHDA and SQIVND (reference sequence). The CDR3 length is 13 residues. The CDR3 here is CASSIKRNTEAFF. The CDR3 bases are TGTGCCAGTAGTATAAAGAGGAACACTGAAGCTTTCTTT.

The rearrangement uses TRBV3-1 (or the pseudogene TRBV3-2) and TRBJ2-7, with 15 bases fitting TRBD2. V lost 4 bases to trimming and J lost 2 bases; unmatched junction nucleotides: 0. The CDR3 consists of 15 residues. Germline CDR1 is LGHDT and CDR2 is YNNKEL (reference sequence). The CDR3 coding sequence is TGTGCCAGCAGCCGGACTAGCGGGGGGGCCTACGAGCAGTACGTC. The encoded protein is CASSRTSGGAYEQYV.

The genes are TRBV28 and TRBJ2-5; TRBD2 aligns across 7 bases. This CDR3 comprises 15 residues. The V and J ends lost 5 bases and 4 bases, in that order; junction bases with no gene match: 10. Germline V gene data show CDR1 as MDHEN and CDR2 as SYDVKM. In DNA form, the CDR3 reads TGTGCCAGCAGTACCCGGGGAGGGTATATAGAGACCCAGTACTTC. Its translation is CASSTRGGYIETQYF.

The V and J genes are TRBV3-1 (or the pseudogene TRBV3-2) and TRBJ2-2; maybe TRBD2 (5 bases). Germline CDR1 LGHDT, CDR2 YNNKEL (reference sequence). The CDR3 totals 15 residues. Trimming removed 1 base from V and 4 bases from J, with 10 bases in between. For the CDR3, the DNA is TGTGCCAGCAGCCAAGGGACGGGATCCACCGGGGAGCTGTTTTTT. Residues: CASSQGTGSTGELFF.

CDR3 residues: CASSSDMRFGNQPQHF. The CDR3 DNA reads as TGTGCCAGTAGTTCGGACATGCGTTTTGGCAATCAGCCCCAGCATTTT. The rearrangement uses TRBV19 and TRBJ1-5, with a tentative D call TRBD1 (5 bases). The CDR3 covers 16 residues. From germline, CDR1 is LNHDA and CDR2 SQIVND (reference sequence). Trimming stripped 5 bases from V and 2 bases from J, with 16 bases between.

This clone was detected a few times. CDR3 sequence reads: CASSPLDATNEKLFF. As DNA, the CDR3 is TGTGCCAGCAGCCCCCTAGATGCAACTAATGAAAAACTGTTTTTT. J is TRBJ1-4 and V is TRBV3-1 (or the pseudogene TRBV3-2), with D uncertain. This CDR3 contains 15 residues. Trimming pared 4 bases from V and 0 bases from J, leaving 9 bases between. Per the germline V gene, CDR1 is LGHDT and CDR2 is YNNKEL (reference sequence).

The J gene is TRBJ1-4, the V gene TRBV3-1 (or the pseudogene TRBV3-2); D call uncertain. Germline V gene lookup returns CDR1 LGHDT and CDR2 YNNKEL (reference sequence). Trimming shortened V by 0 bases and J by 0 bases, and 8 bases separated the two germline ends. The CDR3 sequence is 16 residues long. This chain's CDR3 is CASSQDGGATNEKLFF. CDR3 DNA sequence: TGTGCCAGCAGCCAAGATGGCGGCGCAACTAATGAAAAACTGTTTTTT.

The chain couples TRBV5-1 to TRBJ1-5, with TRBD1 identical over 9 bases. The CDR3 loop spans 16 amino acids. Per the germline V gene, CDR1 is SGHRS and CDR2 is YFSETQ. V was pared by 0 bases and J by 8 bases, with 9 bases of the junction left unmatched. CDR3: CASSLGPRDRVKPQHF. The CDR3, as DNA: TGCGCCAGCAGCTTGGGGCCCCGGGACAGGGTTAAGCCCCAGCATTTT.

CDR3 sequence reads: CASSLGGGGSLHEQYV. DNA of the CDR3: TGTGCCAGCAGCTTAGGAGGGGGGGGCTCTCTCCACGAGCAGTACGTC. The chain employs TRBV7-2 and TRBJ2-7; D is perhaps TRBD2 (7 bases). CDR1 SGHTA and CDR2 FQGNSA come from the germline V gene. The CDR3 has 16 residues. V gave up 1 base and J gave up 5 bases, with 18 bases separating them.

This CDR3 reads CASSLIAGRSYNEQFF. Here the CDR3 DNA reads TGTGCCAGCAGCTTAATCGCGGGGAGGTCCTACAATGAGCAGTTCTTC. The chain employs TRBV7-6 and TRBJ2-1; a possible D gene is TRBD2 (6 bases). Germline V gene lookup returns CDR1 SGHVS and CDR2 FNYEAQ. Between the trimmed V and J ends, which lost 2 bases and 1 base, there was a span of 12 bases. The CDR3 covers 16 residues.

The chain couples TRBV28 to TRBJ2-3, with TRBD1 as a possible D gene (6 bases). CDR3 length: 12 residues. CDR1 and CDR2 from the germline V gene are MDHEN and SYDVKM. V was cut by 3 bases and J by 8 bases, with 9 bases left in between. CDR3 in DNA: TGTGCCAGCAGTTTCAGAGGGGGTACGCAGTATTTT. Translated, it gives CASSFRGGTQYF.

The CDR3 spells CASSSRTSGGSDTQYF. The CDR3 DNA reads as TGTGCCAGCAGCTCGAGGACTAGCGGGGGGTCAGATACGCAGTATTTT. The chain has TRBV7-2 and TRBJ2-3, with 14 bases matching TRBD2. CDR1 SGHTA and CDR2 FQGNSA come from the germline V gene. Germline trimming cut 4 bases from V and 4 bases from J; bases unmatched to any gene: 4. There are 16 residues in the CDR3. Variable domain in full (rest from reference TRBV7-2 and TRBJ2-3): GAGVSQSPSNKVTEKGKDVELRCDPISGHTALYWYRQSLGQGLEFLIYFQGNSAPDKSGLPSDRFSAERTGGSVSTLTIQRTQQEDSAVYLCASSSRTSGGSDTQYFGPGTRLTVL.

This chain links TRBV24-1 with TRBJ1-6; TRBD1 aligns across 10 bases. The J segment lost 9 bases and the V segment lost 12 bases, leaving 7 bases of the junction unmatched. The germline gives CDR1 KGHDR, CDR2 SFDVKD. The CDR3 length is 13 residues. The CDR3 loop reads CAPPGQGFSPLHF. In DNA form, the CDR3 reads TGTGCCCCTCCGGGACAGGGGTTTTCACCCCTCCACTTT.

This clone occurred a few times. Other DNA sequences in this specimen translate into the identical CDR3. The gene calls are TRBV24-1 and TRBJ1-1; D not resolved. Germline V gives CDR1 KGHDR, CDR2 SFDVKD. The CDR3 runs 13 residues. V was clipped by 3 bases and J by 3 bases, with 7 bases between them. DNA of the CDR3: TGTGCCACCAGTGATCGGGGATACACTGAAGCTTTCTTT. Translated, it gives CATSDRGYTEAFF.